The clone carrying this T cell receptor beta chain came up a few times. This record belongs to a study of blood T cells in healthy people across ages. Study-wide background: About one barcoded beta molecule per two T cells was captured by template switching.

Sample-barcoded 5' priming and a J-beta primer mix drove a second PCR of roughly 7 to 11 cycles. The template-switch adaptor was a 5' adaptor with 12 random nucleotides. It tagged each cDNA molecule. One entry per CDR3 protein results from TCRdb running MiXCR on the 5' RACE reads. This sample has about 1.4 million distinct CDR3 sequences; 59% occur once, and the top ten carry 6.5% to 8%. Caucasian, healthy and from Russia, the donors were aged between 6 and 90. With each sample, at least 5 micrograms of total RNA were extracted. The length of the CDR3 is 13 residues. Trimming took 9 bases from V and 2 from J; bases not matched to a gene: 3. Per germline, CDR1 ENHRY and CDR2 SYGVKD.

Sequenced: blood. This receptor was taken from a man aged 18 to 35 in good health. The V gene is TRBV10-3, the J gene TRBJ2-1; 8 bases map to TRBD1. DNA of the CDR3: TGTGCCATACGACAGGGGCCCTACAATGAGCAGTTCTTC. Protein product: CAIRQGPYNEQFF.